Listed below are T cell receptor beta chains from one sample, sequenced in a study of control samples from healthy donors and cancer patients. TCRdb keeps only in-frame clones here, not all; method: immunoSEQ multiplex PCR. This specimen shows roughly 190,000 clones; the ten leading clones hold about 2.2%. The sequenced sample was blood. These receptors were obtained from a young woman in good health. Each CDR3 is given with its conserved first and last residue. D genes are given only for firm matches.

J | D | V | CDR3 | DNA
TRBJ2-2 | . | TRBV28 | CASSIEPGELFF | TGTGCCAGCAGTATAGAGCCCGGGGAGCTGTTTTTT
TRBJ1-2 | . | TRBV4-1 | CASVPRQDRSYGYTF | TGCGCCAGCGTGCCCCGACAGGATCGATCCTATGGCTACACCTTC
TRBJ1-1 | TRBD1 | TRBV29-1 | CSGGDRAGTEAFF | TGCAGCGGTGGCGACAGGGCGGGCACTGAAGCTTTCTTT
TRBJ1-4 | TRBD1 | TRBV7-9 | CASSRDRNEKLFF | TGTGCCAGCAGTAGGGACAGAAATGAAAAACTGTTTTTT
TRBJ2-7 | . | TRBV21-1 | CASIQGGAPYEQYF | TGTGCCAGCATTCAAGGGGGTGCCCCCTACGAGCAGTACTTC
TRBJ1-2 | . | TRBV6-5 | CASARANGGYTF | TGTGCCAGCGCGAGGGCGAATGGTGGCTACACCTTC
TRBJ1-5 | . | TRBV3-1/TRBV3-2 | CASSQRGQPQHF | TGTGCCAGCAGCCAGCGGGGGCAGCCCCAGCATTTT
TRBJ1-3 | . | TRBV30 | CAWSVSASGNTIYF | TGTGCCTGGAGTGTTAGTGCCTCTGGAAACACCATATATTTT
TRBJ1-1 | . | TRBV7-2 | CASSTQPLMNTEAFF | TGTGCCAGCAGCACCCAGCCGCTCATGAACACTGAAGCTTTCTTT
TRBJ1-5 | TRBD1 | TRBV5-1 | CASSPGQNNQPQHF | TGCGCCAGCAGCCCGGGACAGAACAATCAGCCCCAGCATTTT
TRBJ1-6 | . | TRBV3-1/TRBV3-2 | CASSQWGVRSSYNSPLHF | TGTGCCAGCAGCCAGTGGGGGGTCCGAAGCTCCTATAATTCACCCCTCCACTTT
TRBJ2-2 | TRBD1 | TRBV5-1 | CASSFDRDTGELFF | TGCGCCAGCAGCTTCGACAGGGACACCGGGGAGCTGTTTTTT
TRBJ1-4 | . | TRBV25-1 | CASSDIRGTHEKLFF | TGTGCCAGCAGTGACATTCGGGGGACTCATGAAAAACTGTTTTTT
TRBJ1-1 | TRBD1 | TRBV7-2 | CASSMTGGITEAFF | TGTGCCAGCAGCATGACAGGGGGCATCACTGAAGCTTTCTTT
TRBJ1-1 | TRBD1 | TRBV7-9 | CASSPQGAFAAEAFF | TGTGCCAGCAGCCCGCAGGGGGCGTTTGCCGCTGAAGCTTTCTTT
TRBJ1-6 | TRBD1 | TRBV7-7 | CASSLGQGRNSPLHF | TGTGCTAGCAGCCTTGGACAGGGTCGGAATTCACCCCTCCACTTT
TRBJ2-5 | . | TRBV5-1 | CASSFRSTGAQYF | TGCGCCAGCAGCTTCAGGTCGACGGGGGCCCAGTACTTC
TRBJ2-7 | . | TRBV29-1 | CSVELTHSPYEQYF | TGCAGCGTTGAGCTTACCCACAGCCCCTACGAGCAGTACTTC
TRBJ2-7 | . | TRBV9 | CASSVAGTASYEQYF | TGTGCCAGCAGCGTAGCTGGGACGGCTTCCTACGAGCAGTACTTC
TRBJ2-5 | TRBD1 | TRBV7-7 | CASSLNSGGAETQYF | TGTGCTAGCAGCTTAAACTCAGGGGGCGCAGAGACCCAGTACTTC